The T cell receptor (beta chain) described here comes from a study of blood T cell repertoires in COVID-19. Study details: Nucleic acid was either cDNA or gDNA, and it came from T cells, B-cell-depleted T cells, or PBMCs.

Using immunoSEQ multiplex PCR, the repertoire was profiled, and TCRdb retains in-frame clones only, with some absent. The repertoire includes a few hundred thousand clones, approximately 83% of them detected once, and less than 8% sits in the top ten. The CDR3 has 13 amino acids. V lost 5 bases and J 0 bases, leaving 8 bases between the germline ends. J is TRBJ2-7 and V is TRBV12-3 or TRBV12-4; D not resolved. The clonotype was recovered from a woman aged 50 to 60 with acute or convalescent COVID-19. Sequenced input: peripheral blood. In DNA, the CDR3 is TGTGCCAGCAGTCAACAAAGCTCCTACGAGCAGTACTTC. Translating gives CASSQQSSYEQYF.